A single sample gave rise to the 9 T cell receptor beta chains below, sequenced in a study of radiotherapy plus CTLA-4 blockade in lung cancer. The repertoire was sequenced with immunoSEQ multiplex PCR; TCRdb's copy has only in-frame clones and lacks some. Of some 60,000 clones in the sample, around 69% were seen once. This specimen consisted of peripheral blood, obtained from a patient treated with radiotherapy plus ipilimumab. These receptor sequences come from a human donor with non-small cell lung cancer who had a complete response to radiotherapy plus ipilimumab.

This chain links TRBV5-8 with TRBJ2-5, with a tentative D call TRBD2 (5 bases). V dropped 4 bases and J dropped 4 bases, with 14 bases sitting between them. The germline gives CDR1 SGHTS, CDR2 YDEGEE. CDR3 length equals 14 residues. The CDR3 DNA reads as TGTGCCAGCAGCCCACGGACTGAGGGAGAGACCCAGTACTTC. Translating it yields CASSPRTEGETQYF.

CDR3 sequence: CASSLEIRTRPIQPQHF. Written as DNA, the CDR3 is TGTGCCAGTAGTCTGGAGATCCGGACTCGCCCAATTCAGCCCCAGCATTTT. The gene calls are TRBV19 and TRBJ1-5; D gene uncertain. The CDR3 has 17 residues. Trimming stripped 5 bases from V and 6 bases from J, with 23 bases between. Germline V lookup: CDR1 LNHDA, CDR2 SQIVND (reference sequence).

This clone turned up a few times. The chain links TRBV19 to TRBJ1-5; maybe TRBD1 (6 bases). CDR1 and CDR2 from the germline V gene are LNHDA and SQIVND (reference sequence). V was shortened by 2 bases and J by 6 bases, with 20 bases between the two germline ends. This CDR3 contains 17 residues. The CDR3 nucleotides read TGTGCCAGTAGTATATGGCAGGGGCTGGGGGGGCGTCAGCCCCAGCATTTT. This encodes CASSIWQGLGGRQPQHF.

V gene TRBV7-8 combines with J gene TRBJ2-2; D might be TRBD2 (6 bases). The CDR3 covers 16 residues. Germline V lookup: CDR1 SGHVS, CDR2 FQNEAQ. With 0 bases removed from V and 1 base from J, the gap between germline ends came to 9 bases. CDR3 residues: CASSLAAGLNTGELFF. The CDR3 bases are TGTGCCAGCAGCTTAGCGGCGGGGTTGAACACCGGGGAGCTGTTTTTT.

This clone was seen a single time. The rearrangement links TRBV2 to TRBJ2-6, with D possibly matching TRBD1 (6 bases). With 4 bases removed from V and 0 bases from J, the gap between germline ends came to 10 bases. Germline V gene data show CDR1 as SNHLY and CDR2 as FYNNEI. There are 16 residues in the CDR3. The CDR3 sequence: CASSGYRDSGANVLTF. DNA for the CDR3: TGTGCCAGCAGTGGCTACAGGGACTCTGGGGCCAACGTCCTGACTTTC. Full variable domain (rest looked up from reference TRBV2 and TRBJ2-6): EPEVTQTPSHQVTQMGQEVILRCVPISNHLYFYWYRQILGQKVEFLVSFYNNEISEKSEIFDDQFSVERPDGSNFTLKIRSTKLEDSAMYFCASSGYRDSGANVLTFGAGSRLTVL.

A word on this clone: An end of the junction differs from the germline gene, which may be a read error. The chain combines TRBV7-2 with TRBJ1-1, with unresolved D. CDR3 length: 14 amino acids. Germline assignment: CDR1 SGHTA and CDR2 FQGNSA. The CDR3 reads CASSQSPHLVEAFF. The CDR3 DNA sequence: TGCGCCAGCAGCCAAAGCCCGCATCTTGTTGAAGCTTTCTTT.

V and J are TRBV5-1 and TRBJ2-3; 9 bases are a match to TRBD2. Per germline, CDR1 SGHRS and CDR2 YFSETQ. The CDR3 runs to 15 residues. V was clipped by 5 bases and J by 5 bases; unmatched bases: 9. CDR3: CASRSSGGLEDTQYF. DNA of the CDR3: TGCGCCAGCAGATCAAGCGGGGGGTTGGAAGATACGCAGTATTTT.

This chain uses TRBV5-1 with TRBJ1-5; TRBD1 agrees at 7 bases. Trimming at V came to 3 bases and at J to 2 bases, leaving 17 bases not matched to a gene. There are 19 residues in the CDR3. CDR1 and CDR2 (germline): SGHRS, YFSETQ. CDR3 bases: TGCGCCAGCAGCTGCCGACAGGGCCCGTGGGCGATCCGCAATCAGCCCCAGCATTTT. Protein: CASSCRQGPWAIRNQPQHF. Variable domain in full (rest from reference TRBV5-1 and TRBJ1-5): KAGVTQTPRYLIKTRGQQVTLSCSPISGHRSVSWYQQTPGQGLQFLFEYFSETQRNKGNFPGRFSGRQFSNSRSEMNVSTLELGDSALYLCASSCRQGPWAIRNQPQHFGDGTRLSIL.

The chain carries TRBV27 and TRBJ2-3, with a weak D call TRBD1 (6 bases). CDR3 length: 16 residues. Trimming shortened V by 4 bases and J by 0 bases, and 14 bases separated the two germline ends. Germline CDR1 is MNHEY and CDR2 is SMNVEV (reference sequence). Here the CDR3 reads CASSYRALSSTDTQYF. The CDR3 region has the DNA TGTGCCAGCAGTTACAGGGCCCTTTCTAGCACAGATACGCAGTATTTT.